Sequencing of this TCR beta chain was carried out in a study of a mutant IDH1 vaccine in newly diagnosed glioma. Time point in this sample: baseline, week 1 (first vaccination visit). Stated treatment: pre-vaccination baseline after standard-of-care therapy. Those who donated had recent WHO grade 3 or 4 IDH1-mutant, ATRX-lost astrocytomas. The CDR3 is 17 amino acids. The germline V gene has CDR1 SGHNT and CDR2 YYREEE (reference sequence). Trimming removed 1 base from V and 4 bases from J; junction bases left unmatched: 7. Profiling relied on immunoSEQ multiplex PCR, and the TCRdb table lists in-frame clones only, not all of them. The sample has about 38,000 clones; over 85% are singletons.

This TCR derives from a young man with glioma. Sequencing was performed on PBMCs, taken from a glioma patient treated with radiotherapy, temozolomide or both. This chain joins TRBV5-4 and TRBJ2-2; the match to TRBD2 covers 10 bases. In DNA form, the CDR3 reads TGTGCCAGCAGCTTGCTGCTAGCGGGAGTTCGCACCGGGGAGCTGTTTTTT. Protein: CASSLLLAGVRTGELFF.